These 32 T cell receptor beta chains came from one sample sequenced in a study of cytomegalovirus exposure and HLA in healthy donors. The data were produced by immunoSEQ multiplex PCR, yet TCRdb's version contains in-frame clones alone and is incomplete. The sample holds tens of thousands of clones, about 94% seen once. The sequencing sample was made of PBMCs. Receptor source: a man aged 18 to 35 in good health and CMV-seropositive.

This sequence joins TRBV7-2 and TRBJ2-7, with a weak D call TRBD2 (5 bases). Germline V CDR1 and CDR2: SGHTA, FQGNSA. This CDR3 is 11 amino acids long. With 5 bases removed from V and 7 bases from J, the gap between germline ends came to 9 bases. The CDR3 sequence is CASSTPGEQYF. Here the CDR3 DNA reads TGTGCCAGCAGCACGCCGGGAGAGCAGTACTTC. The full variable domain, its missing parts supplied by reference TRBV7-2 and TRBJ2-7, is GAGVSQSPSNKVTEKGKDVELRCDPISGHTALYWYRQSLGQGLEFLIYFQGNSAPDKSGLPSDRFSAERTGGSVSTLTIQRTQQEDSAVYLCASSTPGEQYFGPGTRLTVT.

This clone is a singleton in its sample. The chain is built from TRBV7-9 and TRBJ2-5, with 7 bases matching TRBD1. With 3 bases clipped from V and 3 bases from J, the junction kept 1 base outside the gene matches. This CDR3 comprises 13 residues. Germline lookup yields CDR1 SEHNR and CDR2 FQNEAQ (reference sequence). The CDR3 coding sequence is TGTGCCAGCAGCTTGCAGGGGGAAGAGACCCAGTACTTC. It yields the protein CASSLQGEETQYF.

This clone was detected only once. CDR3 in amino acids: CSVGLAGGPPDTQYF. In DNA form, the CDR3 reads TGCAGCGTTGGTCTAGCGGGAGGGCCGCCAGATACGCAGTATTTT. The chain joins TRBV29-1 to TRBJ2-3; TRBD2 agrees at 12 bases. Trimming took 4 bases from V and 4 from J; bases not matched to a gene: 6. CDR1 and CDR2 (germline): SQVTM, ANQGSEA. This CDR3 contains 15 residues.

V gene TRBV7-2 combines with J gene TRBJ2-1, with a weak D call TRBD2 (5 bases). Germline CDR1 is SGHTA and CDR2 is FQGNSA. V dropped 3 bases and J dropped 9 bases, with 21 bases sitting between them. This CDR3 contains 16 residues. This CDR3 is CASSFYTTGLAVEQFF. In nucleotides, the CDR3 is TGTGCCAGCAGCTTCTATACAACCGGACTGGCAGTTGAGCAGTTCTTC.

CDR3 region: CASSQVQGFNEKLFF. The CDR3 nucleotides read TGCGCCAGCAGCCAAGTCCAGGGTTTTAATGAAAAACTGTTTTTT. The chain has TRBV4-1 and TRBJ1-4; D may be TRBD1 (5 bases). Trimming pared 1 base from V and 4 bases from J, leaving 10 bases between. The germline CDR1 and CDR2 sequences are MGHRA and YSYEKL. CDR3 length: 15 residues.

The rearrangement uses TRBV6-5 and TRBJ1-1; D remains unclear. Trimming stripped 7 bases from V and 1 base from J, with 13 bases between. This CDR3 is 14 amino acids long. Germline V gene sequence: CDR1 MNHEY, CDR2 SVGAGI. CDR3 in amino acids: CASTPVGRNTEAFF. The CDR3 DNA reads TGTGCCAGCACCCCGGTGGGGAGGAACACTGAAGCTTTCTTT.

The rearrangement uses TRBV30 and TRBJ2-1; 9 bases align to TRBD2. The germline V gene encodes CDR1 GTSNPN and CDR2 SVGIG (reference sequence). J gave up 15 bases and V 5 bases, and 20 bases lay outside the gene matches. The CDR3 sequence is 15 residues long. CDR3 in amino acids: CAWGPDSSSGRFLFF. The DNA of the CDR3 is TGTGCCTGGGGACCCGACAGTTCCAGCGGGAGGTTCCTGTTCTTC.

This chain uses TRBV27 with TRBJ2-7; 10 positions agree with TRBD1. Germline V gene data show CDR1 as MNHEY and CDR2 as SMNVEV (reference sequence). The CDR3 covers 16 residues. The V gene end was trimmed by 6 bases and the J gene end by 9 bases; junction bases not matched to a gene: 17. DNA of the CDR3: TGTGCCAGCAGCCCATACCGGGACAGGGGAGATGTGGGGCAGTACTTC. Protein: CASSPYRDRGDVGQYF.

The CDR3 coding sequence is TGTGCCAGCTCACCACGAATTCCAGAAGACACTGAAGCTTTCTTT. This sequence encodes CASSPRIPEDTEAFF. This rearrangement joins TRBV18 to TRBJ1-1; D remains unclear. Germline V lookup: CDR1 KGHSH, CDR2 LQKENI. Trimming pared 1 base from V and 3 bases from J, leaving 12 bases between. The CDR3 spans 15 residues.

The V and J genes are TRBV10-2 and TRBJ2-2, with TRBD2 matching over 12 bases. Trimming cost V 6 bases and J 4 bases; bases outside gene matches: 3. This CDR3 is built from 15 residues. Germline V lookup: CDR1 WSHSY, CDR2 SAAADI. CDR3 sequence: CASRTSGGGTGELFF. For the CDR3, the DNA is TGCGCCAGCAGGACTAGCGGGGGTGGCACCGGGGAGCTGTTTTTT.

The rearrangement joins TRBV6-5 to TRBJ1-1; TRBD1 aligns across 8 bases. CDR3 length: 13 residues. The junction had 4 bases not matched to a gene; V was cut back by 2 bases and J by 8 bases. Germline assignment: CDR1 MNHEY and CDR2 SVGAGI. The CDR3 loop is CASSYMAGGEAFF. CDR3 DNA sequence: TGTGCCAGCAGTTACATGGCAGGGGGCGAAGCTTTCTTT.

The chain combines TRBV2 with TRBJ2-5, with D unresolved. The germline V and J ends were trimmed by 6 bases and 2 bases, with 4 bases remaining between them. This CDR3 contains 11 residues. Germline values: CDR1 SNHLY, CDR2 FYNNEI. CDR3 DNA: TGTGCCAGCAGACAGCAAGAGACCCAGTACTTC. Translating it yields CASRQQETQYF.

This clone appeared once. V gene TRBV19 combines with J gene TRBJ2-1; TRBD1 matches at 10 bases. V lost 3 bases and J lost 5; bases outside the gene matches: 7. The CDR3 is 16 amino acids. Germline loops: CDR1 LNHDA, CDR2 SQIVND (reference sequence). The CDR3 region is CASSIGWDRGHNEQFF. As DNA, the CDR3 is TGTGCCAGTAGTATTGGCTGGGACAGGGGTCACAATGAGCAGTTCTTC. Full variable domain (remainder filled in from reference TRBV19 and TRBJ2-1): DGGITQSPKYLFRKEGQNVTLSCEQNLNHDAMYWYRQDPGQGLRLIYYSQIVNDFQKGDIAEGYSVSREKKESFPLTVTSAQKNPTAFYLCASSIGWDRGHNEQFFGPGTRLTVL.

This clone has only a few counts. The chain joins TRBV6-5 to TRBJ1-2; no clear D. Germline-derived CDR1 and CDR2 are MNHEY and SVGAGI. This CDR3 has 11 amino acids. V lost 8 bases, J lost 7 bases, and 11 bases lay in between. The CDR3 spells CASSGITGYTF. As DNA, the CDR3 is TGTGCCAGCTCGGGGATTACTGGCTACACCTTC.

CDR3 coding DNA: TGTGCCAGCAGCTTTTTCTCCACATTGTTACCCTACGAGCAGTACTTC. This codes for CASSFFSTLLPYEQYF. The chain combines TRBV5-6 with TRBJ2-7; D is undetermined. The CDR3 is 16 residues long. Trimming stripped 2 bases from V and 2 bases from J, with 17 bases between. CDR1 is SGHDT and CDR2 is YYEEEE in the germline V gene.

The CDR3 sequence is CASRQGTNEKLFF. The CDR3 region has the DNA TGTGCCAGCAGACAGGGTACTAATGAAAAACTGTTTTTT. The chain carries TRBV6-5 and TRBJ1-4; tentatively, D is TRBD1 (6 bases). V lost 6 bases and J 2 bases, leaving 7 bases between the germline ends. The CDR3 is made up of 13 amino acids. Germline V CDR1 and CDR2: MNHEY, SVGAGI.

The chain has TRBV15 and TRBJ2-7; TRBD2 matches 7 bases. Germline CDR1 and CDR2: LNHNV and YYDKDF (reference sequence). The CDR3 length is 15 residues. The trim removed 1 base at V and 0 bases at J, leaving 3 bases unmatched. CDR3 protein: CATSRGGGLSYEQYF. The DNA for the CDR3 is TGTGCCACCAGCAGAGGGGGGGGACTCTCCTACGAGCAGTACTTC.

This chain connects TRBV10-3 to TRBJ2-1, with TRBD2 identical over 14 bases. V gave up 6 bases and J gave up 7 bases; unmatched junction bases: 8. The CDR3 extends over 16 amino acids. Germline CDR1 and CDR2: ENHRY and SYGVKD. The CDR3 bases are TGTGCCATCAGGGAGGGTGGGACTAGCGGGAGAAATGAGCAGTTCTTC. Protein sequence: CAIREGGTSGRNEQFF.

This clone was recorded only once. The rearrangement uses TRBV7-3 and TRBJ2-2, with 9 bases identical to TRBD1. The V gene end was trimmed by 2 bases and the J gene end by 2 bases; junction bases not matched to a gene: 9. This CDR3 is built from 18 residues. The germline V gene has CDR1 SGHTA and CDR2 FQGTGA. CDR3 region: CASSLWAAGQGNTGELFF. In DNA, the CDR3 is TGTGCCAGCAGCTTATGGGCCGCGGGACAGGGAAACACCGGGGAGCTGTTTTTT.

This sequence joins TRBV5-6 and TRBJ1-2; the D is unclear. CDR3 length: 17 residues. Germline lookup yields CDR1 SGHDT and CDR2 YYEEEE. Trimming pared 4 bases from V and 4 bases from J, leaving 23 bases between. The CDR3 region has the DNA TGTGCCAGCAGCACCCCCCCGGGTGATGCGGCTACCTATGGCTACACCTTC. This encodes CASSTPPGDAATYGYTF.

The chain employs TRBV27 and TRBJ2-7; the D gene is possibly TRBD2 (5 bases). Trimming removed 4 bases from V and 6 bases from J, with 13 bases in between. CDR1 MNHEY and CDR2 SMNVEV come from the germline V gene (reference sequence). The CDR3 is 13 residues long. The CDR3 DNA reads TGTGCCAGCAGTTCCGGGGATCTGGCCGAGCAGTACTTC. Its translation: CASSSGDLAEQYF.

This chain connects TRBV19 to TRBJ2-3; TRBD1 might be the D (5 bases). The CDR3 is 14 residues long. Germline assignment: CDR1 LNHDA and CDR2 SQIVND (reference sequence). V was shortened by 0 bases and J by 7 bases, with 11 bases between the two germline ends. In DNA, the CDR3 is TGTGCCAGTAGTATAGATCTAAGGGGCAATACGCAGTATTTT. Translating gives CASSIDLRGNTQYF.

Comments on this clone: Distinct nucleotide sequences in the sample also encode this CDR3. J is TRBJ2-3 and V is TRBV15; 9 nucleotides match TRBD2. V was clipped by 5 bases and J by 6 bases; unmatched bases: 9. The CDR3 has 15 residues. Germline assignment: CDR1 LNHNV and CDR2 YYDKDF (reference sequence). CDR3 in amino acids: CATSSRLAGSDTQYF. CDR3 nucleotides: TGTGCCACCAGCTCGCGGCTAGCGGGATCTGATACGCAGTATTTT.

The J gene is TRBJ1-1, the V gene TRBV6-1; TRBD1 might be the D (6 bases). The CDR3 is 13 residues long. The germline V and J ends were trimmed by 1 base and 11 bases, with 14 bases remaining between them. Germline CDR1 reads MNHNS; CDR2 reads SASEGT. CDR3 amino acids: CASSEGTEPRAFF. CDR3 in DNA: TGTGCCAGCAGTGAAGGGACAGAACCGAGGGCTTTCTTT.

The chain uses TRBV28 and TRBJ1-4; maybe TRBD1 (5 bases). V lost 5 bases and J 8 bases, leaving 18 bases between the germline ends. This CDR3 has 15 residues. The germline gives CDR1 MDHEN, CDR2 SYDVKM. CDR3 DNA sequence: TGTGCCAGCAGTCGTGACGTTCGGGGGGTAGAAAAACTGTTTTTT. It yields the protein CASSRDVRGVEKLFF.

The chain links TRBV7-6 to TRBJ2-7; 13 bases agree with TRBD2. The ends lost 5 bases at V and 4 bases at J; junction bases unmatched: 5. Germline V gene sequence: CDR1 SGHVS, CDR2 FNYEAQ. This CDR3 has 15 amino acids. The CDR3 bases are TGTGCCAGCAGCGAACTAGCGGGGGGGTCTTACGAGCAGTACTTC. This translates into CASSELAGGSYEQYF. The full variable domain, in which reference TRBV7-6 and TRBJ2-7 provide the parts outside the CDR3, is GAGVSQSPRYKVTKRGQDVALRCDPISGHVSLYWYRQALGQGPEFLTYFNYEAQQDKSGLPNDRFSAERPEGSISTLTIQRTEQRDSAMYRCASSELAGGSYEQYFGPGTRLTVT.

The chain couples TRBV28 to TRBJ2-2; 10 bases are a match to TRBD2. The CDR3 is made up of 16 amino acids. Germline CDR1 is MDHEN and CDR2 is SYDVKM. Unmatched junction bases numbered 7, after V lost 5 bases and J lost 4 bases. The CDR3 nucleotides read TGTGCCAGCAGTAACAGCGGGAGGGCCGTCACCGGGGAGCTGTTTTTT. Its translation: CASSNSGRAVTGELFF.

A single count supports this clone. This CDR3 reads CASSEYARDIQYF. CDR3 DNA sequence: TGTGCCAGCAGTGAATATGCGAGGGACATTCAGTACTTC. The rearrangement uses TRBV25-1 and TRBJ2-4; D perhaps matches TRBD2 (5 bases). The CDR3 covers 13 residues. Per the germline V gene, CDR1 is MGHDK and CDR2 is SYGVNS. Between the trimmed V and J ends, which lost 0 bases and 8 bases, there was a span of 8 bases.

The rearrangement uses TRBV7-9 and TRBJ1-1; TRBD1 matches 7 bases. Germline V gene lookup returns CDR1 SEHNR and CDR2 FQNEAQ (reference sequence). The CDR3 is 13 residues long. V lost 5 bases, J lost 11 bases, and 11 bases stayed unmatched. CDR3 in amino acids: CASSLGQEGGAFF. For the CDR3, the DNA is TGTGCCAGCAGCCTTGGACAGGAGGGTGGGGCTTTCTTT.

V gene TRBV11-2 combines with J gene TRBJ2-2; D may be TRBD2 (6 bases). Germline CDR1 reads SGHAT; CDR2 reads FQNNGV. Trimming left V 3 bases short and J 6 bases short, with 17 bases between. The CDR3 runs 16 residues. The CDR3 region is CASSFSGYVVPGELFF. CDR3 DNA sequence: TGTGCCAGCAGCTTTAGCGGATATGTGGTACCCGGGGAGCTGTTTTTT.

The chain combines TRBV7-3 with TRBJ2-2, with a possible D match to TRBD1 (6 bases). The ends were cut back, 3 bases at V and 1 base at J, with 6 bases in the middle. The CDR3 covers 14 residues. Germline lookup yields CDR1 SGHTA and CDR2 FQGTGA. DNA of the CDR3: TGTGCCAGCAGCTTGGGACAGAACACCGGGGAGCTGTTTTTT. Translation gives CASSLGQNTGELFF.

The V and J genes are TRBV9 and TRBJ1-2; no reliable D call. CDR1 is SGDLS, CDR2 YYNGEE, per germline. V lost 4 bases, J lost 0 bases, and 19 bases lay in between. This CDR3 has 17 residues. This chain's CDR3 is CASSPGGEGYANYGYTF. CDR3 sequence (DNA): TGTGCCAGCAGCCCCGGAGGAGAAGGGTACGCTAACTATGGCTACACCTTC.